What follows is one T cell receptor beta chain and its context. The data originate from a study of OX40 agonist ivuxolimab in advanced cancers. In the study overall: Ivuxolimab doses were 0.01, 0.1, 0.3, 1.5, 3 or 10 mg/kg every 2 weeks. Averaging 60 years in age, with a range of roughly 23 to 80, the cohort was 82.7% male.

Profiled with immunoSEQ multiplex PCR; TCRdb holds only in-frame clones, not every one. The sample has around 13,000 clones; roughly 80% are singletons. The study sampled blood at baseline, cycle 4 day 1, and cycle 7 day 1. This TCR came from an adult with an advanced solid tumor such as melanoma, head and neck, liver or kidney cancer. The sample was CD4+ or CD8+ T cells sorted from blood, taken in a trial of the OX40 agonist ivuxolimab.

DNA of the CDR3: TGTGCCAGCAGCTTGGATGGGGGCCCCAATCAGCCCCAGCATTTT. It yields the protein CASSLDGGPNQPQHF. The genes are TRBV7-9 and TRBJ1-5, with a tentative D call TRBD1 (6 bases). The V end lost 3 bases, the J end lost 3 bases, and 12 bases lay between the germline ends. Germline CDR1 SEHNR, CDR2 FQNEAQ (reference sequence). CDR3 length equals 15 residues.